A single sample is the source of the 25 T cell receptor beta chains below, sequenced in a study of blood T cells in healthy people across ages. A second PCR, run for about 7 to 12 cycles, used a sample-barcoded 5' primer plus a J-beta primer mix. TCRdb redid the calling of the 5' RACE reads with MiXCR, one entry per CDR3 protein. The sample lists hundreds of thousands of distinct CDR3 sequences; approximately 35% were seen once. The sample consisted of blood. These receptors were obtained from a man aged 18 to 29 in good health.

A few counts support this clonotype. The rearrangement uses TRBV5-1 and TRBJ1-1; tentative D call: TRBD1 (6 bases). Per the germline V gene, CDR1 is SGHRS and CDR2 is YFSETQ. This CDR3 is built from 16 residues. V lost 0 bases, J lost 5 bases, and 17 bases lay in between. CDR3 in amino acids: CASSLAGTKGWTEAFF. In DNA form, the CDR3 reads TGCGCCAGCAGCTTGGCCGGGACAAAAGGATGGACTGAAGCTTTCTTT. Based on the CDR3 plus reference TRBV5-1 and TRBJ1-1, the full variable domain is KAGVTQTPRYLIKTRGQQVTLSCSPISGHRSVSWYQQTPGQGLQFLFEYFSETQRNKGNFPGRFSGRQFSNSRSEMNVSTLELGDSALYLCASSLAGTKGWTEAFFGQGTRLTVV.

This clonotype came up a few times. The chain has TRBV20-1 and TRBJ2-7, with D perhaps matching TRBD2 (6 bases). This CDR3 has 15 residues. V was trimmed by 7 bases and J by 1 base, leaving 20 bases between them. Germline loops: CDR1 DFQATT, CDR2 SNEGSKA (reference sequence). The CDR3 nucleotides are TGCAGTGGCGTCCGGTTGGGGACTCAGTCCTACGAGCAGTACTTC. This translates into CSGVRLGTQSYEQYF.

This chain connects TRBV6-6 to TRBJ2-4, with 14 bases fitting TRBD2. The J call may be incorrect, as the DNA end agrees better with TRBJ2-7. The germline V gene has CDR1 MNHNY and CDR2 SVGAGI (reference sequence). CDR3 length equals 16 residues. The CDR3 here is CASSRGTSGSSYEQYF. The CDR3 DNA follows: TGTGCCAGCAGCCGAGGGACTAGCGGGAGTAGTTACGAGCAGTACTTC.

The chain has TRBV5-1 and TRBJ2-7; 9 nucleotides align to TRBD1. V was pared by 4 bases and J by 7 bases, with 15 bases of the junction left unmatched. Per the germline V gene, CDR1 is SGHRS and CDR2 is YFSETQ. The CDR3 consists of 16 residues. The CDR3 DNA follows: TGCGCCAGCAGCCTGGGGCGGGACAGGGACTACAATGAGCAGTACTTC. Residues: CASSLGRDRDYNEQYF. Together with reference TRBV5-1 and TRBJ2-7, the CDR3 gives the full variable domain: KAGVTQTPRYLIKTRGQQVTLSCSPISGHRSVSWYQQTPGQGLQFLFEYFSETQRNKGNFPGRFSGRQFSNSRSEMNVSTLELGDSALYLCASSLGRDRDYNEQYFGPGTRLTVT.

As for this clonotype: A clone one base away is much larger, so this may be a read error. This chain joins TRBV10-3 and TRBJ2-5; D ambiguous. The V gene's germline CDR1 is ENHRY and CDR2 SYGVKD. The CDR3 has 14 residues. This chain's CDR3 is CAISVGRLQETRYF. CDR3 DNA sequence: TGTGCCATCAGTGTCGGCAGGCTCCAAGAGACCCGGTACTTC.

Points on this clonotype: A clone one base away is much larger, so this may be a read error. The chain joins TRBV29-1 to TRBJ2-1; 11 bases fit TRBD2. This CDR3 has 16 amino acids. Trimming at V came to 6 bases and at J to 3 bases, leaving 10 bases not matched to a gene. The germline V gene has CDR1 SQVTM and CDR2 ANQGSEA. The CDR3 coding sequence is TGCAGCGTCGCCCGAAATAGCGGGGGGGGCTACAATGAGCAGTTCTTC. This codes for CSVARNSGGGYNEQFF.

Many counts were recorded for this clonotype. This rearrangement joins TRBV4-3 to TRBJ2-1, with 8 bases that match TRBD1. Germline CDR1 LGHNA, CDR2 YSLEER. The CDR3 has 15 amino acids. J lost 8 bases, V lost 4 bases, and 10 bases had no gene match. The CDR3 here is CASSLGADRVDEQFF. CDR3 coding DNA: TGCGCCAGCAGCCTCGGAGCGGACAGGGTCGATGAGCAGTTCTTC.

The chain uses TRBV18 and TRBJ2-1, with unresolved D. CDR3 length: 15 residues. The germline CDR1 and CDR2 sequences are KGHSH and LQKENI. Trimming removed 2 bases at V and 1 base at J, with 9 bases between. The CDR3, as DNA: TGTGCCAGCTCACCAGGGCCTCCGTCCTACAATGAGCAGTTCTTC. This gives the protein CASSPGPPSYNEQFF.

In the case of this clonotype: One junction end disagrees with the germline gene, perhaps due to a read error. The J gene is TRBJ2-4, the V gene TRBV7-9; D gene uncertain. Gene TRBJ2-7 matches the end of the DNA better, so the J call may be wrong. Germline values: CDR1 SEHNR, CDR2 FQNEAQ (reference sequence). The CDR3 length is 14 residues. Here the CDR3 reads CVSSLSGGFYEQYF. Here the CDR3 DNA reads TGTGTCAGCAGCTTATCGGGCGGATTCTACGAGCAGTACTTC.

This chain joins TRBV11-2 and TRBJ1-1, with D possibly TRBD1 on 5 matching bases. V lost 7 bases, J lost 2 bases, and 17 bases lay in between. The CDR3 is made up of 15 amino acids. Germline CDR1 SGHAT, CDR2 FQNNGV. This CDR3 is CASTPRGALNTEAFF. For the CDR3, the DNA is TGTGCCAGCACCCCCCGAGGGGCCCTCAACACTGAAGCTTTCTTT. The whole variable domain, filled in from reference TRBV11-2 and TRBJ1-1, reads EAGVAQSPRYKIIEKRQSVAFWCNPISGHATLYWYQQILGQGPKLLIQFQNNGVVDDSQLPKDRFSAERLKGVDSTLKIQPAKLEDSAVYLCASTPRGALNTEAFFGQGTRLTVV.

This clonotype was seen a handful of times. The DNA of the CDR3 is TGTGCCAGCAGCTTAAAGCCCGGGTTGGGTTTTTCGAACACTGAAGCTTTCTTT. Translation: CASSLKPGLGFSNTEAFF. The chain joins TRBV7-3 to TRBJ1-1; D is ambiguous. This CDR3 spans 18 amino acids. The V end was cut by 1 base, the J end by 1 base, with 19 bases between. The germline V gene encodes CDR1 SGHTA and CDR2 FQGTGA. Filled out from reference TRBV7-3 and TRBJ1-1, the complete variable domain reads GAGVSQTPSNKVTEKGKYVELRCDPISGHTALYWYRQSLGQGPEFLIYFQGTGAADDSGLPNDRFFAVRPEGSVSTLKIQRTERGDSAVYLCASSLKPGLGFSNTEAFFGQGTRLTVV.

This clonotype has more than one count but fewer than ten. The V gene is TRBV16, the J gene TRBJ2-1; D not certain. Germline V gives CDR1 KGHSY, CDR2 FQNENV. The CDR3 consists of 13 residues. V dropped 0 bases and J dropped 10 bases, with 10 bases sitting between them. The CDR3 is CASSQSSQSEQFF. The CDR3 nucleotides are TGTGCCAGCAGCCAATCCTCACAATCGGAGCAGTTCTTC. Supplemented by reference TRBV16 and TRBJ2-1, the full variable domain reads GEEVAQTPKHLVRGEGQKAKLYCAPIKGHSYVFWYQQVLKNEFKFLISFQNENVFDETGMPKERFSAKCLPNSPCSLEIQATKLEDSAVYFCASSQSSQSEQFFGPGTRLTVL.

V usage is TRBV7-9 and J usage is TRBJ2-4; no clear D gene. The V end lost 5 bases, the J end lost 0 bases, and 11 bases lay between the germline ends. The CDR3 contains 15 residues. The germline CDR1 and CDR2 sequences are SEHNR and FQNEAQ (reference sequence). The CDR3 here is CASSQMAIAKNIQYF. Written as DNA, the CDR3 is TGTGCCAGCAGCCAAATGGCCATAGCCAAAAACATTCAGTACTTC.

The CDR3 sequence is CASSLGQSLSYGYTF. Written as DNA, the CDR3 is TGTGCCAGCAGCTTAGGACAGTCGTTATCCTATGGCTACACCTTC. This chain connects TRBV7-9 to TRBJ1-2; D may be TRBD1 (5 bases). V was trimmed by 1 base and J by 4 bases, leaving 13 bases between them. Germline V gene lookup returns CDR1 SEHNR and CDR2 FQNEAQ (reference sequence). The CDR3 has 15 residues. Based on the CDR3 plus reference TRBV7-9 and TRBJ1-2, the full variable domain is DTGVSQNPRHKITKRGQNVTFRCDPISEHNRLYWYRQTLGQGPEFLTYFQNEAQLEKSRLLSDRFSAERPKGSFSTLEIQRTEQGDSAMYLCASSLGQSLSYGYTFGSGTRLTVV.

The rearrangement joins TRBV6-5 to TRBJ1-4; 9 bases match TRBD1. In germline, CDR1 is MNHEY, CDR2 SVGAGI. The CDR3 length is 14 residues. V trimming: 5 bases; J trimming: 6 bases; junction bases outside the gene matches: 4. As DNA, the CDR3 is TGTGCCAGCAGTACCCGGGACAGGGATGAAAAACTGTTTTTT. Its protein is CASSTRDRDEKLFF.

The V and J genes are TRBV15 and TRBJ2-4; 8 bases line up with TRBD1. The V gene's germline CDR1 is LNHNV and CDR2 YYDKDF (reference sequence). CDR3 length equals 16 residues. J lost 3 bases, V lost 3 bases, and 7 bases had no gene match. The chain's CDR3 is CATSSRQGTGKNIQYF. The CDR3 DNA is TGTGCCACCAGCAGTCGACAGGGGACCGGCAAAAACATTCAGTACTTC.

The J gene is TRBJ1-2, the V gene TRBV7-2; 8 bases align to TRBD1. The CDR3 is made up of 15 amino acids. Trimming cost V 1 base and J 4 bases; bases outside gene matches: 5. Germline V lookup: CDR1 SGHTA, CDR2 FQGNSA. The CDR3 reads CASSLVRDRTYGYTF. Here the CDR3 DNA reads TGTGCCAGCAGCTTAGTGCGGGACAGGACCTATGGCTACACCTTC.

This clonotype was detected ten times or more. The V and J genes are TRBV6-6 and TRBJ2-3, with TRBD2 as a possible D gene (6 bases). Trimming left V 6 bases short and J 4 bases short, with 20 bases between. There are 16 residues in the CDR3. CDR1 MNHNY and CDR2 SVGAGI come from the germline V gene (reference sequence). DNA for the CDR3: TGTGCCAGCAGCTATTCTCGGGGGAGGATAGCAGATACGCAGTATTTT. Amino acid sequence: CASSYSRGRIADTQYF.

A word on this clonotype: This may be a read error: a much more frequent sequence differs by one nucleotide. The chain joins TRBV27 to TRBJ2-4, with D perhaps assigned TRBD1 or TRBD2 (6 bases each). Per the germline V gene, CDR1 is MNHEY and CDR2 is SMNVEV (reference sequence). The V end was cut by 5 bases, the J end by 13 bases, with 21 bases between. This CDR3 contains 14 residues. CDR3 coding DNA: TGTGCCAGCAGTGCAAACAGGGTGGAGGGTGAGCAGTACTTC. Protein: CASSANRVEGEQYF.

This clonotype was seen a handful of times. The V gene is TRBV12-3 or TRBV12-4, the J gene TRBJ2-5; no firm D call. The CDR3 is made up of 12 amino acids. Trimming stripped 2 bases from V and 9 bases from J, with 10 bases between. CDR3 coding DNA: TGTGCCAGCAGTTTACAAGAGACGGCCCAGTACTTC. Its translation is CASSLQETAQYF.

There are a few counts of this clonotype. V gene TRBV19 combines with J gene TRBJ1-2; 9 bases are a match to TRBD1. Germline V lookup: CDR1 LNHDA, CDR2 SQIVND (reference sequence). With 3 bases clipped from V and 4 bases from J, the junction kept 6 bases outside the gene matches. The CDR3 is 15 amino acids. The CDR3 coding sequence is TGTGCCAGTAGTATGGGGACAGGGTGGAGCTATGGCTACACCTTC. Translating it yields CASSMGTGWSYGYTF.

This chain connects TRBV2 to TRBJ2-1, with 11 bases matching TRBD2. J was trimmed by 4 bases and V by 3 bases; bases with no gene match: 2. Germline V gene data show CDR1 as SNHLY and CDR2 as FYNNEI. The CDR3 is 15 amino acids. CDR3 amino acids: CASSDGLAGYNEQFF. CDR3 sequence (DNA): TGTGCCAGCAGTGACGGACTAGCGGGTTACAATGAGCAGTTCTTC.

The CDR3 is CAISESPLAGGTDTQYF. The CDR3 DNA sequence: TGTGCCATCAGTGAGTCCCCCTTAGCGGGGGGCACAGATACGCAGTATTTT. The chain uses TRBV10-3 and TRBJ2-3; the match to TRBD2 covers 9 bases. The CDR3 has 17 residues. Germline V gene lookup returns CDR1 ENHRY and CDR2 SYGVKD. J was trimmed by 1 base and V by 0 bases; bases with no gene match: 5.

This clonotype was counted between two and nine times. The rearrangement links TRBV2 to TRBJ2-5; D perhaps matches TRBD2 (6 bases). The germline V gene encodes CDR1 SNHLY and CDR2 FYNNEI. The CDR3 runs 15 residues. Trimming removed 4 bases from V and 7 bases from J, with 19 bases in between. The CDR3 nucleotides read TGTGCCAGCAGTGTCGAGTACACGAGGGGAGGGACCCAGTACTTC. As protein: CASSVEYTRGGTQYF.

With regard to this clonotype: A much larger clonotype is one base distant, so this may be a read error. The chain is built from TRBV12-3 or TRBV12-4 and TRBJ1-5; a possible D gene is TRBD1 (5 bases). The CDR3 covers 15 residues. CDR3 region: CTSSPSGDSNQPQHF. In DNA, the CDR3 is TGTACCAGCAGTCCCTCGGGGGACAGCAATCAGCCCCAGCATTTT.